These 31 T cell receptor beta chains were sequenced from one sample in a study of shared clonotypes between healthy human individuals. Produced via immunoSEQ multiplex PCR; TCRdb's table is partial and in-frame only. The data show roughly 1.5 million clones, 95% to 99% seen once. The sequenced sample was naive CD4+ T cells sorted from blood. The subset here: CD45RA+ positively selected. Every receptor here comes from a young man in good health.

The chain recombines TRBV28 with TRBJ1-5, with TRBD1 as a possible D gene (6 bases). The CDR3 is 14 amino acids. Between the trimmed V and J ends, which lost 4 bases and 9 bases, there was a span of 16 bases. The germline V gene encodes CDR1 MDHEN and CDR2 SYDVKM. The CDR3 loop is CASSSGAATPPQHF. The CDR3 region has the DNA TGTGCCAGCAGTTCAGGGGCAGCAACTCCGCCCCAGCATTTT.

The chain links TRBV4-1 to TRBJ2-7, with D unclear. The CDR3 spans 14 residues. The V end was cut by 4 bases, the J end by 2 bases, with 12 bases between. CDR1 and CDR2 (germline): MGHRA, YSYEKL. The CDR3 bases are TGCGCCAGCAGCCTGCCGTCCCGCACCTACGAGCAGTACTTC. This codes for CASSLPSRTYEQYF.

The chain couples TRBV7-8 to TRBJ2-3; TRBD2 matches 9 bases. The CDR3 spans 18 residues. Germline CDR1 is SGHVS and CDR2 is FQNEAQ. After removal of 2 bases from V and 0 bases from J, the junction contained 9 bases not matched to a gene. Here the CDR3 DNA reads TGTGCCAGCAGCTTAAGGCGGCTAGCGGGGACTAGCACAGATACGCAGTATTTT. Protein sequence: CASSLRRLAGTSTDTQYF.

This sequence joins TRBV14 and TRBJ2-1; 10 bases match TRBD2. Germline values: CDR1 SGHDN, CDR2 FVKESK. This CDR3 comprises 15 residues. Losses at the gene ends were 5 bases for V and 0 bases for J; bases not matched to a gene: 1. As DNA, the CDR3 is TGTGCCAGCAGCTCTAGCGGGAGCTCCTACAATGAGCAGTTCTTC. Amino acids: CASSSSGSSYNEQFF.

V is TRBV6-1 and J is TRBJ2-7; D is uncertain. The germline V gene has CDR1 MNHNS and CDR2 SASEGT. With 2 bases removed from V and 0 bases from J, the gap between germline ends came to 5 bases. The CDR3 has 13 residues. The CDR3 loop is CASSEFGSYEQYF. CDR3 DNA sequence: TGTGCCAGCAGTGAATTCGGCTCCTACGAGCAGTACTTC.

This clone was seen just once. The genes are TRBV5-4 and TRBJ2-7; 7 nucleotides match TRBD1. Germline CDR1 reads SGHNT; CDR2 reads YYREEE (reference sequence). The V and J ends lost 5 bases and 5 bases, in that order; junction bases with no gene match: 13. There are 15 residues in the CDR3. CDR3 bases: TGTGCCAGCAGATTTGCAGGCCTCCAGGGGGACGAGCAGTACTTC. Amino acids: CASRFAGLQGDEQYF.

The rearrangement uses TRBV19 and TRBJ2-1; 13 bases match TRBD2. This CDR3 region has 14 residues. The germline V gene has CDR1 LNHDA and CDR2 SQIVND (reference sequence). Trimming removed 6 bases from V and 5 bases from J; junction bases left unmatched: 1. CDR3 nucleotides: TGTGCCAGTAGACTAGCGGGAGGGCACAATGAGCAGTTCTTC. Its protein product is CASRLAGGHNEQFF.

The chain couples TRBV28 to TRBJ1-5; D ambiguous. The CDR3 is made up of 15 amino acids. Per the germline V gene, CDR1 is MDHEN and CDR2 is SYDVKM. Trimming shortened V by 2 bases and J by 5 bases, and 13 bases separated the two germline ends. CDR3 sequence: CASSLTPGGDQPQHF. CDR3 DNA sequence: TGTGCCAGCAGTTTAACCCCAGGAGGAGATCAGCCCCAGCATTTT.

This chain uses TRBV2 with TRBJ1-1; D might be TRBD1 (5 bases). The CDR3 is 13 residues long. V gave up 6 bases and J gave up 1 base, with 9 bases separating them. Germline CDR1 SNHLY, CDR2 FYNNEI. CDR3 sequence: CASRGVENTEAFF. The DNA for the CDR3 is TGTGCCAGCAGGGGGGTGGAGAACACTGAAGCTTTCTTT.

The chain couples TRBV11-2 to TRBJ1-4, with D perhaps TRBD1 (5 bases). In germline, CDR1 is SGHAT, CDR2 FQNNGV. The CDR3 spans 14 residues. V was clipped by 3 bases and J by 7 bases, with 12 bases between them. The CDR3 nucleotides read TGTGCCAGCAGCTTCTCCAAGAGGGGTGAAAAACTGTTTTTT. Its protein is CASSFSKRGEKLFF.

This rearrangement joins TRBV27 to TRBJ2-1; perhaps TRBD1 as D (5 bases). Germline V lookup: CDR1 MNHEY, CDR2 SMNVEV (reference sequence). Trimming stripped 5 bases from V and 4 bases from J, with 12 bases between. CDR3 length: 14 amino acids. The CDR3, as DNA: TGTGCCAGCAGTCCTCGGACAAAATACAATGAGCAGTTCTTC. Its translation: CASSPRTKYNEQFF.

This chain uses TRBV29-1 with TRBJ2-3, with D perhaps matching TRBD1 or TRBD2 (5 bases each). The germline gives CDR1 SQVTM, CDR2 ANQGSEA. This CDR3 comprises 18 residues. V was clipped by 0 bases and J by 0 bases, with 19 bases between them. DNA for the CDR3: TGCAGCGTTGAAGATTGGGTTACCGGGACCACTAGCACAGATACGCAGTATTTT. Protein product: CSVEDWVTGTTSTDTQYF.

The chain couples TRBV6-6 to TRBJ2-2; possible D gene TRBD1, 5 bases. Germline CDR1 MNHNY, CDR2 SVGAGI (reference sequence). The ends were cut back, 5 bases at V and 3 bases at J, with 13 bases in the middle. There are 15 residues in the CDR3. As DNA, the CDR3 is TGTGCCAGCAGTAGGGGCAACTCCTACACCGGGGAGCTGTTTTTT. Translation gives CASSRGNSYTGELFF.

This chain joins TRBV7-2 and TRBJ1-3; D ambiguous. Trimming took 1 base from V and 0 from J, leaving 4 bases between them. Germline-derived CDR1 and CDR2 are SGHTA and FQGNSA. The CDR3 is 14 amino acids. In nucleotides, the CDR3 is TGTGCCAGCAGCTTAGTTCACTCTGGAAACACCATATATTTT. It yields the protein CASSLVHSGNTIYF.

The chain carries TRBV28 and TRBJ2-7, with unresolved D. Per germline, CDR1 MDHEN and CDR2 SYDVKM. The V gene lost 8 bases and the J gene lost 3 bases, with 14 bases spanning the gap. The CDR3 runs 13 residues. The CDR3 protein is CASGPGSVYEQYF. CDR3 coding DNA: TGTGCCAGCGGACCCGGCAGCGTCTACGAGCAGTACTTC.

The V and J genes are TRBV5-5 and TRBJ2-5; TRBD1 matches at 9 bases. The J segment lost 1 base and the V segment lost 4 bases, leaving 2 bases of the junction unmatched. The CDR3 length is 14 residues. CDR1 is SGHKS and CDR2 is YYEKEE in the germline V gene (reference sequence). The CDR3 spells CASSVGQGQETQYF. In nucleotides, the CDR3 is TGTGCCAGCAGCGTGGGACAGGGCCAAGAGACCCAGTACTTC.

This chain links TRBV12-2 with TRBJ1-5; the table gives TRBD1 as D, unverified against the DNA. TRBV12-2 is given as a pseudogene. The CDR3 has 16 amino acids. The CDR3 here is CASRVDRGWDNQPQHF. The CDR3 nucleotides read TGTGCAAGTCGCGTGGACAGGGGTTGGGACAATCAGCCCCAGCATTTT.

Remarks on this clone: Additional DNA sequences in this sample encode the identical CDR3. CDR3 residues: CASSLAGVRDTQYF. The CDR3 DNA sequence: TGTGCCAGCAGCTTAGCGGGAGTACGGGATACGCAGTATTTT. The gene calls are TRBV7-9 and TRBJ2-3, with D perhaps TRBD2 (5 bases). The length of the CDR3 is 14 residues. V lost 0 bases, J lost 6 bases, and 10 bases lay in between. Looked up from germline, CDR1 is SEHNR and CDR2 is FQNEAQ (reference sequence).

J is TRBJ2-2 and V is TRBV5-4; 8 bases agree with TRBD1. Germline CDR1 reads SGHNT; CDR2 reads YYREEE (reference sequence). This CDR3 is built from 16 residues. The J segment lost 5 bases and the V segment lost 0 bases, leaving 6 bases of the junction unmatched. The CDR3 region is CASSLAGQVSTGELFF. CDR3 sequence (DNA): TGTGCCAGCAGCTTGGCGGGACAGGTTTCTACCGGGGAGCTGTTTTTT.

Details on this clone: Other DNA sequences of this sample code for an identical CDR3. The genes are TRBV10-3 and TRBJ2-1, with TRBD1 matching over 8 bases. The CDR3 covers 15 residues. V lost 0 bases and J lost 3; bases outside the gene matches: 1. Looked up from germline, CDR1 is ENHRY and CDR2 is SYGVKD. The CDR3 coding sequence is TGTGCCATCAGTGAGTCTGGACAGGGCTACAATGAGCAGTTCTTC. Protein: CAISESGQGYNEQFF.

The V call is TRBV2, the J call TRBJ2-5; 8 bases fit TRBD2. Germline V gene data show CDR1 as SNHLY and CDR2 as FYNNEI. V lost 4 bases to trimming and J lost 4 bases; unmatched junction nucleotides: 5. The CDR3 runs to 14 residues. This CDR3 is CASSGGLVGETQYF. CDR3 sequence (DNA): TGTGCCAGCAGTGGGGGACTAGTCGGAGAGACCCAGTACTTC.

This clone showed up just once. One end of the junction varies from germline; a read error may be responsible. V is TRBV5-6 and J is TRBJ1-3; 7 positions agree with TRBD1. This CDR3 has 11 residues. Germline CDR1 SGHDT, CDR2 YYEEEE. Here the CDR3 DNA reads TGTGCCAGCAGCTTCCAGGGGCAGGGGGATTTT. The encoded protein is CASSFQGQGDF.

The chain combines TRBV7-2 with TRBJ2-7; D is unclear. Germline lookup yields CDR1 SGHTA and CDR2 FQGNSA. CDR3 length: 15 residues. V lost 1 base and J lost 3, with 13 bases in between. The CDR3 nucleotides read TGTGCCAGCAGCTTAGGAGGACCTACCCTCTACGAGCAGTACTTC. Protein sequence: CASSLGGPTLYEQYF. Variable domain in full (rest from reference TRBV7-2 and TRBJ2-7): GAGVSQSPSNKVTEKGKDVELRCDPISGHTALYWYRQSLGQGLEFLIYFQGNSAPDKSGLPSDRFSAERTGGSVSTLTIQRTQQEDSAVYLCASSLGGPTLYEQYFGPGTRLTVT.

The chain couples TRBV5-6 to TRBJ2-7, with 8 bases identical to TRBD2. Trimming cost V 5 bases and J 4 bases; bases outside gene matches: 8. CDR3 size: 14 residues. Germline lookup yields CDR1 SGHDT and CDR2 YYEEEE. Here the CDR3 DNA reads TGTGCCAGCAGAAGAGCGGGAGAGGCTTACGAGCAGTACTTC. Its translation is CASRRAGEAYEQYF.

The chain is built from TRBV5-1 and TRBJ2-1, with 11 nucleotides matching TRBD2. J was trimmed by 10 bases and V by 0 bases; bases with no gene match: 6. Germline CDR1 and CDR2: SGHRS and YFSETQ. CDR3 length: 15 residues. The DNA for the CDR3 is TGCGCCAGCAGCTTGGGACTAGCGGGACGTGTCGAGCAGTTCTTC. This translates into CASSLGLAGRVEQFF.

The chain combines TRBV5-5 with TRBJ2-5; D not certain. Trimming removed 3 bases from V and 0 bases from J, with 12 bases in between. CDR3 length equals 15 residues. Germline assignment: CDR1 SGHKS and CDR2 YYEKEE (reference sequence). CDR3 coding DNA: TGTGCCAGCAGCTACAGATACAAGTACCAAGAGACCCAGTACTTC. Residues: CASSYRYKYQETQYF.

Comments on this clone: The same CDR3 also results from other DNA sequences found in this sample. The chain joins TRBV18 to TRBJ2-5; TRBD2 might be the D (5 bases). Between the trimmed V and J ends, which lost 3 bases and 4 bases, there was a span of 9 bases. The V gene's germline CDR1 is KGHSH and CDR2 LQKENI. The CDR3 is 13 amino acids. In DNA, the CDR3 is TGTGCCAGCTCACCTTTAGAGGGAGAGACCCAGTACTTC. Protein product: CASSPLEGETQYF. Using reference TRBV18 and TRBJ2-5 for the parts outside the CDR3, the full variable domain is NAGVMQNPRHLVRRRGQEARLRCSPMKGHSHVYWYRQLPEEGLKFMVYLQKENIIDESGMPKERFSAEFPKEGPSILRIQQVVRGDSAAYFCASSPLEGETQYFGPGTRLLVL.

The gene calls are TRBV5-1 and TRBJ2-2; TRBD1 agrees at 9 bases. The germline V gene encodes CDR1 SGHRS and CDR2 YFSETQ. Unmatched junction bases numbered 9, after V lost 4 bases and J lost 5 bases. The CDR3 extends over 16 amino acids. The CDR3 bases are TGCGCCAGCAGCACCCTAACAGGGGGCGGGACCGGGGAGCTGTTTTTT. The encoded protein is CASSTLTGGGTGELFF. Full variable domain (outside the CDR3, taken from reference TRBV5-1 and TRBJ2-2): KAGVTQTPRYLIKTRGQQVTLSCSPISGHRSVSWYQQTPGQGLQFLFEYFSETQRNKGNFPGRFSGRQFSNSRSEMNVSTLELGDSALYLCASSTLTGGGTGELFFGEGSRLTVL.

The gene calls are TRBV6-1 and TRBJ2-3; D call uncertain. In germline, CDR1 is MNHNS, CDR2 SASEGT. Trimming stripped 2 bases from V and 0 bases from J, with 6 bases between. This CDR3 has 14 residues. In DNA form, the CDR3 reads TGTGCCAGCAGTGAAACAGCCAGCACAGATACGCAGTATTTT. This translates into CASSETASTDTQYF.

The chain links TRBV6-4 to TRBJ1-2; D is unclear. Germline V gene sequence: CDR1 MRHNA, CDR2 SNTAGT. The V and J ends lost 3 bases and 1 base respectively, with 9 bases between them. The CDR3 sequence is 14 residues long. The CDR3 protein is CASSEAGLNYGYTF. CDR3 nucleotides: TGTGCCAGCAGTGAGGCAGGCCTTAACTATGGCTACACCTTC.

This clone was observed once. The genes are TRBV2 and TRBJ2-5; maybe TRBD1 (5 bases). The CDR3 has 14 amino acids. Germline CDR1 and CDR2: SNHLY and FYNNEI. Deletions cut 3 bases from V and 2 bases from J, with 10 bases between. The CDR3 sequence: CASSDVGAQETQYF. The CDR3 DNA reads TGTGCCAGCAGTGATGTAGGGGCTCAAGAGACCCAGTACTTC. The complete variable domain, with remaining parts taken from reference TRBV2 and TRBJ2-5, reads EPEVTQTPSHQVTQMGQEVILRCVPISNHLYFYWYRQILGQKVEFLVSFYNNEISEKSEIFDDQFSVERPDGSNFTLKIRSTKLEDSAMYFCASSDVGAQETQYFGPGTRLLVL.